The T cell receptor beta chain described here comes from a study of shared clonotypes between healthy human individuals. Germline V gene sequence: CDR1 SNHLY, CDR2 FYNNEI. The CDR3 contains 15 residues. V dropped 3 bases and J dropped 0; count of bases not matched to a gene: 1. Each cell subset's genomic DNA was divided evenly among several immunoSEQ plates. The assay was immunoSEQ multiplex PCR, and TCRdb's table has in-frame clones only and misses some. The data show nearly 1,000,000 clones, over 60% seen once. The sample was memory CD4+ T cells sorted from blood. Subset of the sample: CD45RA-negative fraction. The rearrangement joins TRBV2 to TRBJ2-1; 8 bases line up with TRBD1. The receptor was derived from a young man in good health. The CDR3 DNA is TGTGCCAGCAGTGATACAGGGGGCTCCTACAATGAGCAGTTCTTC. Residues: CASSDTGGSYNEQFF.